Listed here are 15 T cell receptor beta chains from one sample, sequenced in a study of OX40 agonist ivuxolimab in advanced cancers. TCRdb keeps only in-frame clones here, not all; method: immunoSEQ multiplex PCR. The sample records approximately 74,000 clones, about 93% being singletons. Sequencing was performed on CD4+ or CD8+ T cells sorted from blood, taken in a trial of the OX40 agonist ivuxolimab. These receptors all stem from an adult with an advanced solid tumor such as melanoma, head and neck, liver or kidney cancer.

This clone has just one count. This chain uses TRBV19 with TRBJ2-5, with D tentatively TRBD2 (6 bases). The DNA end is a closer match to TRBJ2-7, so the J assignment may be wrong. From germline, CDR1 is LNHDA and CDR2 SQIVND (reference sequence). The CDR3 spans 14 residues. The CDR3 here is CASSIRGGAYEQYF. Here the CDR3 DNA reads TGTGCCAGTAGTATTCGTGGAGGGGCCTACGAGCAGTACTTC.

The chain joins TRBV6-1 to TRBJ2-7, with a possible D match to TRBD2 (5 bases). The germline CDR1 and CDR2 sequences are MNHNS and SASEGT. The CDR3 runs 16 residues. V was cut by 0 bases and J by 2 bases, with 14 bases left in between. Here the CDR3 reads CASSEARAYYAYEQYF. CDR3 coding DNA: TGTGCCAGCAGTGAAGCGAGGGCATATTACGCCTACGAGCAGTACTTC.

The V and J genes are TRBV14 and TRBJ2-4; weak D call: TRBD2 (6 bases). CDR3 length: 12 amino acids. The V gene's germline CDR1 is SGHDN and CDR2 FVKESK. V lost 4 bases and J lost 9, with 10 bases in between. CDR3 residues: CASSRGVGIQYF. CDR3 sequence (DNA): TGTGCCAGCAGCCGGGGGGTGGGCATTCAGTACTTC.

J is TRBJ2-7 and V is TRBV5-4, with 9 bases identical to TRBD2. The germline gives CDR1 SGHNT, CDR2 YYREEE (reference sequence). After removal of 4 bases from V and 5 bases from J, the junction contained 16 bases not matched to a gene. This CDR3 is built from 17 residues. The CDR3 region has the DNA TGTGCCAGCAGCCCCCATGGTAGCGGGGGAAGGGTGAACGAGCAGTACTTC. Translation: CASSPHGSGGRVNEQYF.

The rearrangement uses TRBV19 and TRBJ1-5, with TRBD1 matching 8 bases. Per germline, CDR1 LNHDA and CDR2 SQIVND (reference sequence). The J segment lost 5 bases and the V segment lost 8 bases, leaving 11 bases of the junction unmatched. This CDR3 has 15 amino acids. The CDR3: CASFPTGQGDQPQHF. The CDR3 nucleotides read TGTGCCAGTTTCCCCACAGGACAGGGCGATCAGCCCCAGCATTTT.

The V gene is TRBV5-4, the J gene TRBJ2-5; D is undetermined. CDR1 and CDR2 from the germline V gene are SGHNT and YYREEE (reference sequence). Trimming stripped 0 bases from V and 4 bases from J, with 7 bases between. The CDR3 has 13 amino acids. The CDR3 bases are TGTGCCAGCAGCTTGGTGGCAGGAGAGACCCAGTACTTC. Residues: CASSLVAGETQYF.

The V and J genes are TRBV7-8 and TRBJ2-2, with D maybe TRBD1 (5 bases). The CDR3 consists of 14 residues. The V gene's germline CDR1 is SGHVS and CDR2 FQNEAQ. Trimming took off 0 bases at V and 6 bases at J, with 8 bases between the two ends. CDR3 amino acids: CASSLATGSGELFF. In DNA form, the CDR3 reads TGTGCCAGCAGCTTAGCCACAGGATCCGGGGAGCTGTTTTTT.

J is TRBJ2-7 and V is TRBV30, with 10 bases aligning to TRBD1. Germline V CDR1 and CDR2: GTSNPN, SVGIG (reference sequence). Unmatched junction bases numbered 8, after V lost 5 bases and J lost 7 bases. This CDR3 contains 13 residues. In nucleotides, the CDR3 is TGTGCCTGGTCGACAGGGGGCCTAAGGGAGCAGTACTTC. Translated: CAWSTGGLREQYF. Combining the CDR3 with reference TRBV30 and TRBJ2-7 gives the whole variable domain SQTIHQWPATLVQPVGSPLSLECTVEGTSNPNLYWYRQAAGRGLQLLFYSVGIGQISSEVPQNLSASRPQDRQFILSSKKLLLSDSGFYLCAWSTGGLREQYFGPGTRLTVT.

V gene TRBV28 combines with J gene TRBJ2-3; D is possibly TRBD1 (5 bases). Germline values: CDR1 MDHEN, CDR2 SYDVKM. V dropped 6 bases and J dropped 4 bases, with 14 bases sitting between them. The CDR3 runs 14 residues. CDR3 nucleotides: TGTGCCAGCAGCCTGATGGGGCCGGCAGATACGCAGTATTTT. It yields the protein CASSLMGPADTQYF.

The CDR3 DNA reads as TGCGCCAGCAGCCCCACTGGGCGGGGGTTCACAGATACGCAGTATTTT. Its protein is CASSPTGRGFTDTQYF. The chain joins TRBV5-1 to TRBJ2-3, with TRBD2 identical over 7 bases. Germline V gene lookup returns CDR1 SGHRS and CDR2 YFSETQ. This CDR3 region has 16 residues. V shed 4 bases, J shed 2 bases, and the junction held 10 bases outside the gene matches.

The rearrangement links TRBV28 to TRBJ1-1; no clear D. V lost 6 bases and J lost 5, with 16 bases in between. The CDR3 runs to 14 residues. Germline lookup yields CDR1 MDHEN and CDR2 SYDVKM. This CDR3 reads CASSLGSSRTEAFF. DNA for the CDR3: TGTGCCAGCAGCCTCGGGTCGTCGAGGACTGAAGCTTTCTTT.

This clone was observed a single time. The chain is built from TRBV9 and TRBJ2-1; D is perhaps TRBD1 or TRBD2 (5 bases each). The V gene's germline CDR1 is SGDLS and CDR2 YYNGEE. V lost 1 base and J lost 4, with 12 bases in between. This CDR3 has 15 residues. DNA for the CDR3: TGTGCCAGCAGCGTACTGGGGGAAAGTTACAATGAGCAGTTCTTC. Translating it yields CASSVLGESYNEQFF.

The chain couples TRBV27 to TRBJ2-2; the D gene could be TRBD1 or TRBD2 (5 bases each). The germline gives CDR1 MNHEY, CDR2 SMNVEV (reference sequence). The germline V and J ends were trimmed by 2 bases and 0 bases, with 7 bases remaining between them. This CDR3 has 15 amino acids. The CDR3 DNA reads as TGTGCCAGCAGTTTAGGGACCTCGAACACCGGGGAGCTGTTTTTT. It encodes CASSLGTSNTGELFF.

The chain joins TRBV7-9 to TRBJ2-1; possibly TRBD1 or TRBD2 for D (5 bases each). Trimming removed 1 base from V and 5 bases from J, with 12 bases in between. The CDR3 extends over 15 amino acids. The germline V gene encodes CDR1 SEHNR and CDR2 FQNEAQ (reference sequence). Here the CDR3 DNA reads TGTGCCAGCAGCTTAGTTGGGACCACGAACAATGAGCAGTTCTTC. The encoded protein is CASSLVGTTNNEQFF.

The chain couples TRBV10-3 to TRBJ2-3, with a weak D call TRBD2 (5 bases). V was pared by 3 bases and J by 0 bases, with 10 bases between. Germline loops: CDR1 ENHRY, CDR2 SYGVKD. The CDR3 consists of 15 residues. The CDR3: CAISERAVSTDTQYF. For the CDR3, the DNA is TGTGCCATCAGTGAACGAGCGGTAAGCACAGATACGCAGTATTTT.